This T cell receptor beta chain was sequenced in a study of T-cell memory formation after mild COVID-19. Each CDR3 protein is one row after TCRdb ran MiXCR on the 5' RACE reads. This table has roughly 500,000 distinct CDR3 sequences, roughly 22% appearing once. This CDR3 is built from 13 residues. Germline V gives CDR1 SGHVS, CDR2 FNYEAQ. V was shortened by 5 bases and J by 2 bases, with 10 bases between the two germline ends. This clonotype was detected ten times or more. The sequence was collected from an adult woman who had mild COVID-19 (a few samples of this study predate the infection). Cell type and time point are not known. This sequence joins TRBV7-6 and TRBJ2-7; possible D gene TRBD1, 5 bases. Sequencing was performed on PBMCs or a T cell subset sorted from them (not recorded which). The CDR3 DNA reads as TGTGCCAGCAGCCCGGACACGACCTACGAGCAGTACTTC. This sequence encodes CASSPDTTYEQYF.